This T cell receptor (beta chain) was captured by sequencing in a study of identical twins. General observations from the study: Cord blood beta clonotypes that were abundant carried fewer insertions, and memory repertoires showed no such trend.

Only healthy Caucasians were enrolled as donors. Addition of a universal primer site occurred through template switching, and cDNA carried unique molecular identifiers. A single record per CDR3 protein comes from TCRdb applying MiXCR to the 5' RACE reads. The sample has 200,000 to 250,000 distinct CDR3 sequences; 6% to 9% are singletons. The CDR3 loop spans 17 amino acids. V shed 3 bases and J shed 1 base, with 19 bases lying between them. Germline V gene sequence: CDR1 SGHAT, CDR2 FQNNGV. Concerning this clonotype: Its antigen is as yet unknown.

This sample also belongs to another study, concerning yellow fever vaccine responses in identical twins.

This chain connects TRBV11-2 to TRBJ2-7; a possible D gene is TRBD1 (5 bases). Sequenced input: memory (CD45RO+) T cells sorted from blood. This clonotype was obtained from a woman aged 18-30 years in good health. Here the CDR3 reads CASSFYPARQLSYEQYF. As DNA, the CDR3 is TGTGCCAGCAGCTTCTATCCCGCGAGACAGCTTTCCTACGAGCAGTACTTC.